This TCR beta chain was recovered during a study of blood T cell repertoires in COVID-19. Study context: Material from acute and convalescent COVID-19 was sourced from the United States, Italy and Spain. Sources were T cells, B-cell-depleted T cells, or PBMCs; the material itself was cDNA or gDNA.

With regard to this clone: Other nucleotide sequences in the sample specify the same CDR3.

Germline V lookup: CDR1 LNHDA, CDR2 SQIVND (reference sequence). V lost 6 bases to trimming and J lost 3 bases, with 6 bases between them. CDR3 length equals 11 residues. Original analysis: Researchers report that nucleated cell counts were estimated from reference gene primer amplification. TCRdb's table, derived via immunoSEQ multiplex PCR, lists solely in-frame clones and lacks some. V and J calls and clone size are given by that table; D and trimming were obtained from the DNA. The data show 250,000 to 400,000 clones, roughly 91% seen once. This sequence was found in a man aged 45-65 years with active or convalescent COVID-19. The sample consisted of peripheral blood. The V gene is TRBV19, the J gene TRBJ2-7; D unresolved. In DNA form, the CDR3 reads TGTGCCAGTAGCCGAGGCTACGAGCAGTACTTC. It specifies CASSRGYEQYF.